The clone carrying this TCR beta chain was picked up many times. Its antigen is not identified. 5'RACE generated cDNA with 10-nucleotide random UMIs. The output of every sequencing run exceeded 190 million TCR-beta sequences, derived from 15-18 subjects. In TCRdb, the 5' RACE reads were re-called with MiXCR into one record per CDR3 protein. The sample has over 70,000 distinct CDR3 sequences, roughly 10% seen once. Time point reported: longitudinal time-point 1 (baseline). Where libraries were unsorted, they were derived from 2 million PBMCs stored at -80 degrees C. Germline V gives CDR1 DFQATT, CDR2 SNEGSKA (reference sequence). This CDR3 contains 15 residues. Germline trimming cut 3 bases from V and 8 bases from J; bases unmatched to any gene: 11. These data are taken from a study of neurological immune-mediated disorders. Study-level findings and limits: The highest TCR clonal expansion occurred in HTLV-1-associated myelopathy; multiple sclerosis fell below healthy controls.

The sequence was collected from a man aged 30 to 45 in good health. The chain joins TRBV20-1 to TRBJ1-4; 8 positions match TRBD1. Sample: PBMCs. CDR3: CSARGPGQAREKLFF. The CDR3 coding sequence is TGCAGTGCTAGGGGCCCGGGACAGGCGCGAGAAAAACTGTTTTTT.